The T cell receptor (beta chain) under discussion was sequenced for a study of control samples from healthy donors and cancer patients. Measured with immunoSEQ multiplex PCR; TCRdb has only the in-frame clones, and not every one. The table shows under 450,000 clones, with about nine tenths occurring only once. V lost 1 base to trimming and J lost 1 base; unmatched junction nucleotides: 2. In germline, CDR1 is SGHRS, CDR2 YFSETQ. The CDR3 runs 14 residues. The TCR was taken from a man aged 35 to 55 with head and neck cancer. The genes are TRBV5-1 and TRBJ2-7; TRBD1 matches 7 bases. The sequencing input was PBMCs. The CDR3 protein is CASSLTTGSYEQYF. CDR3 DNA sequence: TGCGCCAGCAGCTTGACGACAGGGTCCTACGAGCAGTACTTC.